This T cell receptor beta chain was sequenced in a study of T-cell memory formation after mild COVID-19. Study summary: Across donors, TCR clusters were largely donor specific.

As regards this clonotype: Its antigen is unidentified.

The germline CDR1 and CDR2 sequences are SNHLY and FYNNEI. With 7 bases removed from V and 3 bases from J, the gap between germline ends came to 10 bases. The CDR3 spans 12 residues. Amplification by 5'RACE using constant-segment primers produced TCR alpha and TCR beta cDNA libraries that carried sample barcodes and UMIs. TCRdb ran MiXCR on the 5' RACE reads and lists one entry per CDR3 protein. The table lists about 260,000 distinct CDR3 sequences, roughly 17% of them singletons. General study points: Contracting clones from day 15 to 85 had balanced CD4/CD8; later expanders favoured CD4+. CD4+ contracting clones were found mainly in CM and EM, and CD8+ ones in EMRA.

The chain joins TRBV2 to TRBJ2-7, with D unresolved. Material for sequencing was PBMCs or a T cell subset sorted from them (not recorded which). This sequence originates from a man aged 18 to 30 who had mild COVID-19 (a few samples of this study predate the infection). Cell type and time point are not known. CDR3 sequence: CASTIEFYEQYV. The CDR3 nucleotides read TGTGCCAGCACCATCGAGTTCTACGAGCAGTACGTC.